This TCR beta chain was captured in a study of blood T cell repertoires in COVID-19. Looking at the study overall: Researchers got acute and convalescent COVID-19 samples from the United States, Italy and Spain. Sample material is recorded as cDNA or gDNA derived from T cells, B-cell-depleted T cells, or PBMCs.

Original processing methods: Scientists estimated how many nucleated cells there were by amplifying reference gene primers. Generated by immunoSEQ multiplex PCR, the TCRdb table keeps only in-frame clones and is missing some. Clone size and the V and J calls come from that table; the DNA yielded D and trimming. The sample shows 100,000 to 150,000 clones, more than 75% of them seen only once. CDR3 length equals 18 residues. V lost 0 bases to trimming and J lost 2 bases; unmatched junction nucleotides: 10. Germline lookup yields CDR1 SGHRS and CDR2 YFSETQ. Sequenced sample: peripheral blood. This clonotype originated in a human donor in a cohort sampled during active COVID-19. The chain joins TRBV5-1 to TRBJ2-5; 10 bases agree with TRBD2. In nucleotides, the CDR3 is TGCGCCAGCAGCTTGGCCGGGGTGACAGCGGGAGGGCAAGAGACCCAGTACTTC. It yields the protein CASSLAGVTAGGQETQYF. The complete variable domain, with remaining parts taken from reference TRBV5-1 and TRBJ2-5, reads KAGVTQTPRYLIKTRGQQVTLSCSPISGHRSVSWYQQTPGQGLQFLFEYFSETQRNKGNFPGRFSGRQFSNSRSEMNVSTLELGDSALYLCASSLAGVTAGGQETQYFGPGTRLLVL.